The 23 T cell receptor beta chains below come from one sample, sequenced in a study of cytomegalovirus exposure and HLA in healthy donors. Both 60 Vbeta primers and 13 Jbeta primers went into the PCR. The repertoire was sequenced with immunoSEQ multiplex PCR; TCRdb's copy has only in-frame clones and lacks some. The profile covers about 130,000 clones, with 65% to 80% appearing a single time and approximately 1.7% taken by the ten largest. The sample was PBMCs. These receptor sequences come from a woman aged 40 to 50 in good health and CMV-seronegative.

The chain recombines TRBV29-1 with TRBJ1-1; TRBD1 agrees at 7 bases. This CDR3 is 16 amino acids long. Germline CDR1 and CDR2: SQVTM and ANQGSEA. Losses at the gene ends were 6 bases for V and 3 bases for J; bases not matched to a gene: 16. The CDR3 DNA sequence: TGCAGCGTCCCCCAACAATTCGAGGGGGCGGACACTGAAGCTTTCTTT. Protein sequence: CSVPQQFEGADTEAFF.

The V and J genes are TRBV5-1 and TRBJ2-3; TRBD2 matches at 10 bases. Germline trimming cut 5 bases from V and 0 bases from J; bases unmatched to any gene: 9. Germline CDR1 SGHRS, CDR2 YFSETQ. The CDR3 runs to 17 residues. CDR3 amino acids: CASRTSGNPKSTDTQYF. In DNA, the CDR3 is TGCGCCAGCAGAACTAGCGGGAACCCCAAAAGCACAGATACGCAGTATTTT.

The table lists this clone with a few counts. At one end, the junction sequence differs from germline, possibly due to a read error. CDR3 DNA: TGTGCCAGCTCACCTACCGGGGGTAGCCCGAATTTT. Encoded protein: CASSPTGGSPNF. V and J are TRBV18 and TRBJ2-3; D is perhaps TRBD2 (6 bases). Per germline, CDR1 KGHSH and CDR2 LQKENI. CDR3 length equals 12 residues.

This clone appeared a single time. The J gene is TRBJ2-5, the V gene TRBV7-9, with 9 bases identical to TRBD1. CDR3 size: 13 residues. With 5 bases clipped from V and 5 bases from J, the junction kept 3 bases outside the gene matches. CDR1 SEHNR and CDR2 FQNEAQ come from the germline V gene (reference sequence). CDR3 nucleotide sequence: TGTGCCAGCAGCGGCGGACAGGGGGAGACCCAGTACTTC. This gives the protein CASSGGQGETQYF. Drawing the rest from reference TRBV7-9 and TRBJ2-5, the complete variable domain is DTGVSQNPRHKITKRGQNVTFRCDPISEHNRLYWYRQTLGQGPEFLTYFQNEAQLEKSRLLSDRFSAERPKGSFSTLEIQRTEQGDSAMYLCASSGGQGETQYFGPGTRLLVL.

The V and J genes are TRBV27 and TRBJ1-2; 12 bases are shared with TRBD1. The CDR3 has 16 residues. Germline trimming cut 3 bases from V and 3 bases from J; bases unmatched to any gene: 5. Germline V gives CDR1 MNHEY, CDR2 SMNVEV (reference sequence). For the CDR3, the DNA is TGTGCCAGCAGTTTGGGACAGGGGGCAGGTGACTATGGCTACACCTTC. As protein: CASSLGQGAGDYGYTF.

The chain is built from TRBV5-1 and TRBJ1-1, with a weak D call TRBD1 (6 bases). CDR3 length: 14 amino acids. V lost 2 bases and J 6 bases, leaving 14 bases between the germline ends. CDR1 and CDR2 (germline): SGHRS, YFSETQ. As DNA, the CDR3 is TGCGCCAGCAGCTTATCCGGACAGTCTCCTGAAGCTTTCTTT. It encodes CASSLSGQSPEAFF. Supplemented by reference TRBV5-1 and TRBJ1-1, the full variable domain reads KAGVTQTPRYLIKTRGQQVTLSCSPISGHRSVSWYQQTPGQGLQFLFEYFSETQRNKGNFPGRFSGRQFSNSRSEMNVSTLELGDSALYLCASSLSGQSPEAFFGQGTRLTVV.

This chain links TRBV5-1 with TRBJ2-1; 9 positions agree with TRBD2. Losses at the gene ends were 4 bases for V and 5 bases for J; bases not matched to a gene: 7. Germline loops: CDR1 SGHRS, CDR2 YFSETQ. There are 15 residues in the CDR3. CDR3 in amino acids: CASSAIAGANNEQFF. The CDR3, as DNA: TGCGCCAGCAGCGCTATAGCGGGAGCTAACAATGAGCAGTTCTTC.

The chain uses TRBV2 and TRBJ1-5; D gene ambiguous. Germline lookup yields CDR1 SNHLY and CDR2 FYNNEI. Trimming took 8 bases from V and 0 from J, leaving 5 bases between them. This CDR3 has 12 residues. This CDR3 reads CASENSNQPQHF. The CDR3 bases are TGTGCCAGCGAGAATAGCAATCAGCCCCAGCATTTT.

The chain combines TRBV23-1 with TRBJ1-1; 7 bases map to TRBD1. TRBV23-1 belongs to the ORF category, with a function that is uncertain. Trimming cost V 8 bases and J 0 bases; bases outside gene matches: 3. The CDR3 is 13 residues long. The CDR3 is CASVDRLNTEAFF. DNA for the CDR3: TGCGCCAGCGTGGACAGGTTGAACACTGAAGCTTTCTTT.

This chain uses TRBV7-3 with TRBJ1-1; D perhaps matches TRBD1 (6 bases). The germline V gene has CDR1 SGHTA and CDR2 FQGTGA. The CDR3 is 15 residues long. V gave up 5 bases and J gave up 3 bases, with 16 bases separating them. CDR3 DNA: TGTGCCAGCAGCCGACCAGGGGCTGATGACACTGAAGCTTTCTTT. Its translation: CASSRPGADDTEAFF.

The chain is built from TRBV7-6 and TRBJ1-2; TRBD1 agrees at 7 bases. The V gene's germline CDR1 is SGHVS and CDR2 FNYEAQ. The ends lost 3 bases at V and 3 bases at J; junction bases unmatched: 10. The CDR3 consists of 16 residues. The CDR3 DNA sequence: TGTGCCAGCAGCTTTAGGACAGGCCCCCAATACTATGGCTACACCTTC. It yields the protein CASSFRTGPQYYGYTF.

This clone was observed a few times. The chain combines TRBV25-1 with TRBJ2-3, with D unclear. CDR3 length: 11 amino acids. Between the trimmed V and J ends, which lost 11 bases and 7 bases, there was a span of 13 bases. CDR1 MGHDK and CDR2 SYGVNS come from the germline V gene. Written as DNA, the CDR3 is TGTGCCGCCTCAGGTATAAATACGCAGTATTTT. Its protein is CAASGINTQYF.

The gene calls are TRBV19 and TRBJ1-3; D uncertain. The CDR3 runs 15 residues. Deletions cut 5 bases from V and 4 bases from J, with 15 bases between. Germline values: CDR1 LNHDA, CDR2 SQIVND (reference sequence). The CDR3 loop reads CASSARFYAGNTIYF. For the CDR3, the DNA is TGTGCCAGTAGTGCCAGATTTTATGCCGGAAACACCATATATTTT.

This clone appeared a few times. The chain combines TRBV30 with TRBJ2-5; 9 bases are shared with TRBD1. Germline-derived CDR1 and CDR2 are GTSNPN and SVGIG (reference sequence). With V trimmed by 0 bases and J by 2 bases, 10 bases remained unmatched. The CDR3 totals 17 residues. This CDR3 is CAWSVTRTGGPQETQYF. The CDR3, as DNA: TGTGCCTGGAGTGTAACGAGAACAGGGGGCCCACAAGAGACCCAGTACTTC.

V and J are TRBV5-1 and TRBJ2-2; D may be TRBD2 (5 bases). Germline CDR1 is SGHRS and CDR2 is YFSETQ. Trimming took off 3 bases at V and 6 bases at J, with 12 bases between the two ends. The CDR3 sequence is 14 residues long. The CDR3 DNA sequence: TGCGCCAGCAGCTGGAACAGCGGCCCCGGGGAGCTGTTTTTT. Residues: CASSWNSGPGELFF.

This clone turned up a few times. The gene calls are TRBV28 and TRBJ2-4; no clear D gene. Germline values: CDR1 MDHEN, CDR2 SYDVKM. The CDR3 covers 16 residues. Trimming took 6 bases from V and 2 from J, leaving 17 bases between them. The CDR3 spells CASSLDLGSSKNIQYF. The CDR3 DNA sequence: TGTGCCAGCAGCCTAGACTTAGGCTCCTCCAAAAACATTCAGTACTTC.

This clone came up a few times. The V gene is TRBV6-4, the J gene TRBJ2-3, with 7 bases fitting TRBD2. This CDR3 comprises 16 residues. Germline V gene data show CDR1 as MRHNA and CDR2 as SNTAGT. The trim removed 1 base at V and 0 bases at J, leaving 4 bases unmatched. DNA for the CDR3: TGTGCCAGCAGTGACTTGGCGGGAGAAAGCACAGATACGCAGTATTTT. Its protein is CASSDLAGESTDTQYF.

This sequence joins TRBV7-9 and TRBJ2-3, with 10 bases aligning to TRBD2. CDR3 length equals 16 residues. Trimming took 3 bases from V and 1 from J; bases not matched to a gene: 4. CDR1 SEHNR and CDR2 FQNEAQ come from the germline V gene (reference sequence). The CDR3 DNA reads TGTGCCAGCAGCTTCCTGACTAGCGGGCGCACAGATACGCAGTATTTT. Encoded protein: CASSFLTSGRTDTQYF.

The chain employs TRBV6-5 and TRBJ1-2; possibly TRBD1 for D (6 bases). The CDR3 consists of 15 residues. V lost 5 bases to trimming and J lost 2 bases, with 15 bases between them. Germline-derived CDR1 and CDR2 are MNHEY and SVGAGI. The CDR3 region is CASSRSDSFNYGYTF. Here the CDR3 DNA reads TGTGCCAGCAGTCGGTCGGACAGCTTCAACTATGGCTACACCTTC.

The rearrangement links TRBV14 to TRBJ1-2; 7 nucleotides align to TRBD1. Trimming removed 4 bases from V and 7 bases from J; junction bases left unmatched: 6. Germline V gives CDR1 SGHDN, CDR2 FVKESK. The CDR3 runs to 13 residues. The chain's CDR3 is CASSRINRGGYTF. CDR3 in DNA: TGTGCCAGCAGCCGAATAAACAGGGGTGGCTACACCTTC.

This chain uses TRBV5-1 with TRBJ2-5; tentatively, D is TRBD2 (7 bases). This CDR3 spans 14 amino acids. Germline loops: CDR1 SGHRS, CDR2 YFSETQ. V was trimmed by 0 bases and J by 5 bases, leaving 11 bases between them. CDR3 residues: CASSLVGGLETQYF. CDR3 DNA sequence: TGCGCCAGCAGCTTGGTGGGGGGGCTGGAGACCCAGTACTTC.

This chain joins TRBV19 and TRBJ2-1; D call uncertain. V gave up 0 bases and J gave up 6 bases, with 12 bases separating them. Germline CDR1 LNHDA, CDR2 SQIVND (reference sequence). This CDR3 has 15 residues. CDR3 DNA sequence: TGTGCCAGTAGTATAGAGGGCAGACAATCCAATGAGCAGTTCTTC. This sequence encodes CASSIEGRQSNEQFF.

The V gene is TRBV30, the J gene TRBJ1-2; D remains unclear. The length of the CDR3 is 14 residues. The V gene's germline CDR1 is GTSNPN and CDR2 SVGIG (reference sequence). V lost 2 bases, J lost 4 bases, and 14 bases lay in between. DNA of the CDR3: TGTGCCTGGAGTCGGGCCCTCGGAGGCTATGGCTACACCTTC. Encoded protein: CAWSRALGGYGYTF.